This T cell receptor (beta chain) was identified in a study of blood T cell repertoires in COVID-19. Data came from immunoSEQ multiplex PCR; TCRdb stores just in-frame clones and leaves some out. The sample lists about 340,000 clones, 80% to 90% occurring once. This CDR3 spans 15 amino acids. V dropped 2 bases and J dropped 8 bases, with 16 bases sitting between them. Per germline, CDR1 SNHLY and CDR2 FYNNEI. This chain connects TRBV2 to TRBJ2-1, with D perhaps matching TRBD2 (6 bases). The sequenced sample was peripheral blood. The source is a woman aged 55-70 years with COVID-19, enrolled during active disease. In DNA form, the CDR3 reads TGTGCCAGCAGTGAAACCCCGGCGACGGGGGATGAGCAGTTCTTC. Encoded protein: CASSETPATGDEQFF.